One T cell receptor beta chain is described in this entry. The antigen is unknown. TCRdb's table, derived via immunoSEQ multiplex PCR, lists solely in-frame clones and lacks some. Here the sample spans 25,000 to 30,000 clones, about 80% being singletons. The entry originates in a study of OX40 agonist ivuxolimab in advanced cancers. This CDR3 region has 13 residues. Germline V gives CDR1 SQVTM, CDR2 ANQGSEA. V was pared by 5 bases and J by 0 bases, with 11 bases between. Study-wide findings and caveats: Low normalized clonal expansion also occurred in some nonresponding patients.

The receptor comes from an adult with an advanced solid tumor such as melanoma, head and neck, liver or kidney cancer. This chain uses TRBV29-1 with TRBJ2-7, with D tentatively TRBD1 (6 bases). The input for sequencing was CD4+ or CD8+ T cells sorted from blood, taken in a trial of the OX40 agonist ivuxolimab. The DNA for the CDR3 is TGCAGCGTTTACGGACAGAGCTCCTACGAGCAGTACTTC. Its translation: CSVYGQSSYEQYF.